This is a list of T cell receptor beta chains from one sample in a study of shared clonotypes between healthy human individuals. Assay: immunoSEQ multiplex PCR; the TCRdb copy retains only in-frame clones and omits some. Of around 940,000 clones in the sample, approximately 80% were seen once. The sequencing sample was made of memory CD4+ T cells sorted from blood. These receptors all stem from a man aged 18 to 29 in good health. Each CDR3 is given with its conserved first and last residue. A D gene is named only where the DNA matches it firmly.

D gene,V gene,CDR3 protein
NA,TRBV7-2,CASSLRTVSYNEQFF
NA,TRBV25-1,CASSESGVFRDEQFF
TRBD2,TRBV2,CASSAGLAGASNEQFF
NA,TRBV19,CASSILEPRTAYNQPQHF
NA,TRBV5-1,CASSLEGLDSGNTIYF
NA,TRBV11-2,CASSSQGTNEKLFF
NA,TRBV30,CAWSSDSGTSNEKLFF
NA,TRBV27,CASSPRALQRNSPLHF
NA,TRBV28,CASNSLQGYYGYTF
TRBD1,TRBV4-2,CASSQDSPGQVIYEQYF
NA,TRBV5-5,CASSLVGRGTSTDTQYF
NA,TRBV12-1,CASGGYTF
NA,TRBV5-1,CASSLAPDGSGETQYF
NA,TRBV18,CASSPLAGDNSPLHF
NA,TRBV4-1,CASSQVYRNTGELFF
NA,TRBV10-3,CATGPGGYEQYF
NA,TRBV11-2,CASSLLRGTYNEQFF
NA,TRBV6-1,CASSDGGSKANEKLFF
NA,TRBV30,CAWSVTLPNTEAFF
NA,TRBV7-2,CASNLGDPGPGELFF
TRBD1,TRBV6-5,CASSFGQGLSNQPQHF
NA,TRBV9,CASSVGWTNEKLFF
TRBD2,TRBV29-1,CSVERGGTGELFF
NA,TRBV27,CASSGSGDVGELFF
NA,TRBV4-1,CASSATLQETQYF
TRBD1,TRBV7-2,CASSFGTGSGTQYF
TRBD1,TRBV9,CASSVAGQGAYNEQFF
TRBD1,TRBV19,CASSSSTGAFYGYTF
NA,TRBV6-5,CASRAFRGRGYTF
NA,TRBV5-1,CASSSEGLPNYGYTF
NA,TRBV5-4,CASSTDRNEQYF
NA,TRBV5-1,CASSLTGTSYEQYF
NA,TRBV6-5,CASSTLKNTEAFF
TRBD2,TRBV15,CATSRDLGSGGAKNEQFF
NA,TRBV7-3,CASSHDQRTENTGELFF
NA,TRBV29-1,CSVAGPQSNQPQHF
NA,TRBV10-2,CASSDPAPQYF
NA,TRBV4-1,CASSQEMNQPQHF
NA,TRBV5-1,CASSLGGKPHEQYF
NA,TRBV15,CATSSLDGNYNEQFF
TRBD1,TRBV5-1,CASSMTGEETQYF